This T cell receptor (beta chain) comes out of a study of blood T cell repertoires in COVID-19. Study-level information: Italy, Spain and the United States were the sources of the convalescent and acute COVID-19 samples. The cDNA or gDNA used as material had been derived from T cells, B-cell-depleted T cells, or PBMCs.

This CDR3 has 15 residues. Germline V CDR1 and CDR2: MGHRA, YSYEKL. Trimming cost V 5 bases and J 3 bases, with 13 bases left between them. Here immunoSEQ multiplex PCR was the method, and the copy in TCRdb shows in-frame clones only, minus some. This repertoire shows roughly 96,000 clones, approximately 81% found once; its top ten account for roughly 4%. V and J are TRBV4-1 and TRBJ2-2, with D perhaps matching TRBD1 (6 bases). The specimen was peripheral blood. The TCR sequence derives from a man between 60 and 75 years old with acute or convalescent COVID-19. The CDR3 nucleotides are TGCGCCAGCAGCTACACCGGGACATACACCGGGGAGCTGTTTTTT. The encoded protein is CASSYTGTYTGELFF.